This T cell receptor (beta chain) is from a study of blood T cell repertoires in COVID-19. Study-wide background: Researchers got acute and convalescent COVID-19 samples from the United States, Italy and Spain. T cells, B-cell-depleted T cells, or PBMCs supplied cDNA or gDNA.

Per the study methods: It was from reference gene primer amplification that nucleated cell counts were estimated. The table came from immunoSEQ multiplex PCR; TCRdb's copy has only in-frame clones and leaves some out. Clone size and V and J calls were adopted from that table, with D and trimming inferred from the DNA. The sample shows some 280,000 clones, around four fifths of them seen only once. Specimen: peripheral blood. This TCR was recovered from a woman aged 45-65 years with active or convalescent COVID-19.

The CDR3 loop reads CASSLFSLQTKNIQYF. In DNA, the CDR3 is TGTGCCAGCAGCTTATTTTCGCTTCAGACCAAAAACATTCAGTACTTC. The chain recombines TRBV7-8 with TRBJ2-4; D remains ambiguous. CDR1 and CDR2 from the germline V gene are SGHVS and FQNEAQ. The V end was cut by 2 bases, the J end by 2 bases, with 13 bases between. The CDR3 consists of 16 residues.